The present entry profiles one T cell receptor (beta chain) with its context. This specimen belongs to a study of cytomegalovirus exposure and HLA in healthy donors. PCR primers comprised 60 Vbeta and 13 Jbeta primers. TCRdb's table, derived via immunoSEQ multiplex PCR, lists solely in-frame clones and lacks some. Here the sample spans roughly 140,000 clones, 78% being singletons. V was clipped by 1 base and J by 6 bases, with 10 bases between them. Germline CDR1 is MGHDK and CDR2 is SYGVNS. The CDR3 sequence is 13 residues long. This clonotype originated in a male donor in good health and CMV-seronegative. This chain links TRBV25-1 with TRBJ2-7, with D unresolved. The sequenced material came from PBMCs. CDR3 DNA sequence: TGTGCCAGCAGTGAATTCGGGTACTTCGAGCAGTACTTC. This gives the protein CASSEFGYFEQYF.